This T cell receptor (beta chain) was identified in a study of OX40 agonist ivuxolimab in advanced cancers. Germline V gives CDR1 SGHVS, CDR2 FQNEAQ. The CDR3 is 16 residues long. V was pared by 4 bases and J by 5 bases, with 13 bases of the junction left unmatched. Sequencing was performed with immunoSEQ multiplex PCR; in TCRdb, only in-frame clones are kept and a portion is missing. The sample has approximately 86,000 clones, about 86% seen once. This sequence originates from an adult with an advanced solid tumor such as melanoma, head and neck, liver or kidney cancer. Material: CD4+ or CD8+ T cells sorted from blood, obtained in a trial of the OX40 agonist ivuxolimab. The chain recombines TRBV7-8 with TRBJ2-7; 8 nucleotides match TRBD2. The CDR3 protein is CASSWPYSGSAHEQYF. The DNA of the CDR3 is TGTGCCAGCAGCTGGCCGTACAGCGGGAGTGCCCACGAGCAGTACTTC.